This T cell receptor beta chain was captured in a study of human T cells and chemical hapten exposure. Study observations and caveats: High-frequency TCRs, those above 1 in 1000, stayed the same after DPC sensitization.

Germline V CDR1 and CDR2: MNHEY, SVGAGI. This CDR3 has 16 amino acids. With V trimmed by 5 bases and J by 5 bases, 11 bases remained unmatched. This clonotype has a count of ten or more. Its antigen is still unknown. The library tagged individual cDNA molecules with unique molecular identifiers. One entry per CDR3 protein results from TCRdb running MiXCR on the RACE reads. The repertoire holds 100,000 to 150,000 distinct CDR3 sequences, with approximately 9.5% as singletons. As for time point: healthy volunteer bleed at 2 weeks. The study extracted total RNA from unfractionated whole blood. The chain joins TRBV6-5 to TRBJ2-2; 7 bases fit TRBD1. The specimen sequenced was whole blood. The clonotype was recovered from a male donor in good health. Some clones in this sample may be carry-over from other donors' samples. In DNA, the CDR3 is TGTGCCAGCAGTCCCATGGGGACAGTAAATACCGGGGAGCTGTTTTTT. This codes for CASSPMGTVNTGELFF.